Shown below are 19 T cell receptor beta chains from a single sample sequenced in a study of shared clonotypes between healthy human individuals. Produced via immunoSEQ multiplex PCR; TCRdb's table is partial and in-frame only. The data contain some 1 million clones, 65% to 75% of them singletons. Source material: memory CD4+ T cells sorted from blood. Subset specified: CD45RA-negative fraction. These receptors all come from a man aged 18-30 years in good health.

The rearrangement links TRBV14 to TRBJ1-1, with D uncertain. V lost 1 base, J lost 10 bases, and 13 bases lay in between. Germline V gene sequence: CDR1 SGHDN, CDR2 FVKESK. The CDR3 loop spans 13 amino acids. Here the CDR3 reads CASSQATGVSAFF. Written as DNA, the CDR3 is TGTGCCAGCAGCCAAGCCACCGGGGTTTCAGCTTTCTTT.

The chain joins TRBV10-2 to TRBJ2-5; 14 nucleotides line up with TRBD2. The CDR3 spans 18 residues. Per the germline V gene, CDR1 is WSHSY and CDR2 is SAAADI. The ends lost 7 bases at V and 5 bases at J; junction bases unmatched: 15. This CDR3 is CASKLGTSGRRLGETQYF. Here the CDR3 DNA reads TGCGCCAGCAAACTAGGGACTAGCGGGAGAAGGTTGGGGGAGACCCAGTACTTC.

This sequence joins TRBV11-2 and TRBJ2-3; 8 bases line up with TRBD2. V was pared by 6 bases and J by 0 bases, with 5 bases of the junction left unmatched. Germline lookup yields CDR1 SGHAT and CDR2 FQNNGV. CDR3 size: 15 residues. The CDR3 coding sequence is TGTGCCAGCAGTTTTAGCGGGAAGAGCACAGATACGCAGTATTTT. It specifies CASSFSGKSTDTQYF.

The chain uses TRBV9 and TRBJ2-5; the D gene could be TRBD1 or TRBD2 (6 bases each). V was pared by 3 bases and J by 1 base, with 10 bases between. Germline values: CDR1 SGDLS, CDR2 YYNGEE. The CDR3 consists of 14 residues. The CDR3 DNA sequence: TGTGCCAGCAGCGAGAGGGGGGCCCAAGAGACCCAGTACTTC. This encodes CASSERGAQETQYF.

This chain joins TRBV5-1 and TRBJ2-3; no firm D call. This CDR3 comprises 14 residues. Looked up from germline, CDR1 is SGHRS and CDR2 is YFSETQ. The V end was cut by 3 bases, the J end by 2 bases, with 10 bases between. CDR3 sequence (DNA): TGCGCCAGCAGCTCTCCCCGTGACACAGATACGCAGTATTTT. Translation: CASSSPRDTDTQYF.

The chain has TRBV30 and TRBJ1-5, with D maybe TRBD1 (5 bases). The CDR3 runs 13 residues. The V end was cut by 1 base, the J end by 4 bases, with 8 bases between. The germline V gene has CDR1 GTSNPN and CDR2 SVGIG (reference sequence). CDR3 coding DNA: TGTGCCTGGAGTGGACAGATAAATCAGCCCCAGCATTTT. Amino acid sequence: CAWSGQINQPQHF.

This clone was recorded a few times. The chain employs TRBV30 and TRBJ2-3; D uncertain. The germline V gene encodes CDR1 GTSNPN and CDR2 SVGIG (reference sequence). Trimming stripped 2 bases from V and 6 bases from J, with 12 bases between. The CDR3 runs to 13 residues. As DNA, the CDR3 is TGTGCCTGGAGTTTCCGTCCACTGGATACGCAGTATTTT. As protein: CAWSFRPLDTQYF.

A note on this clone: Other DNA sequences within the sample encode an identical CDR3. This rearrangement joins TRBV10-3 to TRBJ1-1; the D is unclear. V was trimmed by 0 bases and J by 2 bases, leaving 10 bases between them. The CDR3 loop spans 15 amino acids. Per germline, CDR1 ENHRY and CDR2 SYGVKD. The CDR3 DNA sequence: TGTGCCATCAGTGAGTCGCGACGGGAAAACACTGAAGCTTTCTTT. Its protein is CAISESRRENTEAFF.

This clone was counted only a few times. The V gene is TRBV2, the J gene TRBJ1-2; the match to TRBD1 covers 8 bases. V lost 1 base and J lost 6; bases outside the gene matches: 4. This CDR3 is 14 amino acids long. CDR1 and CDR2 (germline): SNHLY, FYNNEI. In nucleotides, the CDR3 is TGTGCCAGCAGTGAAGACAGGGGGAGAAATGGCTACACCTTC. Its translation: CASSEDRGRNGYTF.

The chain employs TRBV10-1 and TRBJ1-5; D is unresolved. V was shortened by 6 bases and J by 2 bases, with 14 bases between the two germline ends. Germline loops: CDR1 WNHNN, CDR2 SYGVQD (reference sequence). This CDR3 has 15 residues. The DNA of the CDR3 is TGCGCCAGCAGCTCCCAGCCCGGGGGCAATCAGCCCCAGCATTTT. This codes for CASSSQPGGNQPQHF.

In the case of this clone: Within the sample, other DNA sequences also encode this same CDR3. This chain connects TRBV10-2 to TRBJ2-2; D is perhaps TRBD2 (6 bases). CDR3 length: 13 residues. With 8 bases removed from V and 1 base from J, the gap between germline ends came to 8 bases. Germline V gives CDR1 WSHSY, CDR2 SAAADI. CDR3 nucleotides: TGCGCCAGCGGGGGACTGAACACCGGGGAGCTGTTTTTT. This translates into CASGGLNTGELFF.

CDR3 sequence reads: CSASVNEQFF. CDR3 bases: TGCAGCGCGTCGGTCAATGAGCAGTTCTTC. This chain uses TRBV29-1 with TRBJ2-1, with D unresolved. Germline V CDR1 and CDR2: SQVTM, ANQGSEA. Trimming stripped 7 bases from V and 6 bases from J, with 7 bases between. CDR3 size: 10 residues.

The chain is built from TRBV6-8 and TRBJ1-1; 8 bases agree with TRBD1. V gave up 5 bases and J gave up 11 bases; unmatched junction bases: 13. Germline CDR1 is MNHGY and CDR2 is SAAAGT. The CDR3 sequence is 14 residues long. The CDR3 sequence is CASSPFETGVRAFF. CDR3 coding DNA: TGTGCCAGCAGTCCCTTTGAGACAGGGGTTCGGGCTTTCTTT.

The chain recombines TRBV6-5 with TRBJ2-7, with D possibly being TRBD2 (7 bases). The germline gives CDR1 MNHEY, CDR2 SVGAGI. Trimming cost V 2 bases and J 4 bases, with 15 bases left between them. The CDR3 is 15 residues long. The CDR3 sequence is CASSYGRGGAYEQYF. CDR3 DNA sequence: TGTGCCAGCAGTTACGGGAGGGGGGGGGCTTACGAGCAGTACTTC.

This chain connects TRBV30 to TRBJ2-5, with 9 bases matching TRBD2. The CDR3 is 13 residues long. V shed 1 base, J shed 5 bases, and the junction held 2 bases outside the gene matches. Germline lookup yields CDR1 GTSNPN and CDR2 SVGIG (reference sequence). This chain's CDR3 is CAWSGGGAETQYF. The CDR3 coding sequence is TGTGCCTGGAGTGGCGGGGGGGCTGAGACCCAGTACTTC.

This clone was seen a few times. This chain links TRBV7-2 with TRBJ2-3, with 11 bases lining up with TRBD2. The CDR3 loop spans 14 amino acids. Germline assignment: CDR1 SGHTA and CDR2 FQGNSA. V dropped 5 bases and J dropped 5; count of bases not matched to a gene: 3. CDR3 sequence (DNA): TGTGCCAGCAGCCCGGGGACTAGCGGAGATACGCAGTATTTT. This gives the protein CASSPGTSGDTQYF.

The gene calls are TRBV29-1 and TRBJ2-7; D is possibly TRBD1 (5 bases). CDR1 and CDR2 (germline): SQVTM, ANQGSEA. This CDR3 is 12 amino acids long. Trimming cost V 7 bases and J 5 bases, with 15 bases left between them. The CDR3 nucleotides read TGCAGCGCCGGCCAGGGAAACCACGAGCAGTACTTC. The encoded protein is CSAGQGNHEQYF.

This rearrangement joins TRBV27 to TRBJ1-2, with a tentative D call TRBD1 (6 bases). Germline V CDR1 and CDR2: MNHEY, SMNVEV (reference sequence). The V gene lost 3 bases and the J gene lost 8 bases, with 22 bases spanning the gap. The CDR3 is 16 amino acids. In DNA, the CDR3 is TGTGCCAGCAGTTTTTCCGGGACATTCCGTCTGGGAGGCTACACCTTC. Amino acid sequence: CASSFSGTFRLGGYTF.

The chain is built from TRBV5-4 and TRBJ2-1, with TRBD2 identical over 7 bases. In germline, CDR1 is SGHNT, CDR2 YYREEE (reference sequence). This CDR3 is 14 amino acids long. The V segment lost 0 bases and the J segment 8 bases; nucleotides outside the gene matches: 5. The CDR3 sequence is CASSLGLANDEQFF. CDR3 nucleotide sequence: TGTGCCAGCAGCTTGGGACTAGCAAACGATGAGCAGTTCTTC.